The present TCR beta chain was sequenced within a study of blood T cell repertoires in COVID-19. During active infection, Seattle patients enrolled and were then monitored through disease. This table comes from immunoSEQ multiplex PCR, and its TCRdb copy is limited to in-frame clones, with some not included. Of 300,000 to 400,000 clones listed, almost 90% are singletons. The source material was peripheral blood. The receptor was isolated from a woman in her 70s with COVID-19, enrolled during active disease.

Here the CDR3 DNA reads TGTGCCAGTAGTACGGGACAGGGGGCGGGAAAGACTGAAGCTTTCTTT. Amino acids: CASSTGQGAGKTEAFF. The V call is TRBV19, the J call TRBJ1-1; 12 bases agree with TRBD1. The V and J ends lost 4 bases and 5 bases, in that order; junction bases with no gene match: 8. The CDR3 length is 16 residues. Germline CDR1 LNHDA, CDR2 SQIVND (reference sequence).